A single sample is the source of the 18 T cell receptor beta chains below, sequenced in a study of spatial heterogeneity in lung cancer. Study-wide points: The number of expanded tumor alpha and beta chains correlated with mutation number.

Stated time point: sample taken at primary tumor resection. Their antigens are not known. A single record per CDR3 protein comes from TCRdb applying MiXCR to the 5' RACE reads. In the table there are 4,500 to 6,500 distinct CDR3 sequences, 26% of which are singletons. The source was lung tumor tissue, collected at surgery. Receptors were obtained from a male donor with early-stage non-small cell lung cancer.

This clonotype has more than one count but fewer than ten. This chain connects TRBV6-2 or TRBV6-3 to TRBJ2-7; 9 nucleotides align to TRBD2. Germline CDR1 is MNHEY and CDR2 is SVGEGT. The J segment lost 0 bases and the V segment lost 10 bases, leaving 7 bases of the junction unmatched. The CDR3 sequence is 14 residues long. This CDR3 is CATRGAGGSYEQYF. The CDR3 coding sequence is TGTGCCACCCGGGGAGCGGGAGGCTCCTACGAGCAGTACTTC.

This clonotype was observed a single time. CDR3 sequence reads: CASSYSGGSYNEQFF. As DNA, the CDR3 is TGTGCCAGCAGTTACTCAGGCGGGAGCTACAATGAGCAGTTCTTC. The V gene is TRBV6-5, the J gene TRBJ2-1; 7 nucleotides agree with TRBD2. Germline CDR1 and CDR2: MNHEY and SVGAGI. The CDR3 runs 15 residues. V was pared by 0 bases and J by 3 bases, with 2 bases of the junction left unmatched.

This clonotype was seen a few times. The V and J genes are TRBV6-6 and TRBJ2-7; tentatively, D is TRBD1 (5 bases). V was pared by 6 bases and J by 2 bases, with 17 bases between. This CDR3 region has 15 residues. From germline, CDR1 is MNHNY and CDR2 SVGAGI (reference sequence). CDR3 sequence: CASRVQGRQTYEQYF. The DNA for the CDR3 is TGTGCCAGCAGAGTCCAGGGCAGACAGACCTACGAGCAGTACTTC.

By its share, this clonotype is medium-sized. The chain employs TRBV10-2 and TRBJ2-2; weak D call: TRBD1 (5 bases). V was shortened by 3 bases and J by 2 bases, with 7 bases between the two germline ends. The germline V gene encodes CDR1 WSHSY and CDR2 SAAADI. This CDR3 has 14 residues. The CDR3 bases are TGCGCCAGCAGTGAAGGGGTCAACACCGGGGAGCTGTTTTTT. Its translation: CASSEGVNTGELFF.

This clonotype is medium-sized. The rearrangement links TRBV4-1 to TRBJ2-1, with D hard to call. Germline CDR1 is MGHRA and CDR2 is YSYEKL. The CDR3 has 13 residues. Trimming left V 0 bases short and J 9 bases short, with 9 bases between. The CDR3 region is CASSQDPVGEQFF. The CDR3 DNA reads TGCGCCAGCAGCCAAGATCCTGTGGGTGAGCAGTTCTTC.

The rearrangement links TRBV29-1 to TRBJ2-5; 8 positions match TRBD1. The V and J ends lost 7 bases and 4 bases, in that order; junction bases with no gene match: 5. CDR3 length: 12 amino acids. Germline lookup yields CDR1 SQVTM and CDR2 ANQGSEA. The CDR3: CSGWQGAETQYF. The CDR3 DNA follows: TGCAGCGGTTGGCAGGGGGCAGAGACCCAGTACTTC. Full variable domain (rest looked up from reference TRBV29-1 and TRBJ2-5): SAVISQKPSRDICQRGTSLTIQCQVDSQVTMMFWYRQQPGQSLTLIATANQGSEATYESGFVIDKFPISRPNLTFSTLTVSNMSPEDSSIYLCSGWQGAETQYFGPGTRLLVL.

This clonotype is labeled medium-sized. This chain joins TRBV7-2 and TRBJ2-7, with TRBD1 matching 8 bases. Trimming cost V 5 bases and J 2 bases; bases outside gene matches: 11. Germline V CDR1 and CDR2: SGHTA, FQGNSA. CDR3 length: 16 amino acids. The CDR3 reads CASSPRGGQEAYEQYF. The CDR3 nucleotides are TGTGCCAGCAGCCCACGTGGGGGACAGGAGGCCTACGAGCAGTACTTC.

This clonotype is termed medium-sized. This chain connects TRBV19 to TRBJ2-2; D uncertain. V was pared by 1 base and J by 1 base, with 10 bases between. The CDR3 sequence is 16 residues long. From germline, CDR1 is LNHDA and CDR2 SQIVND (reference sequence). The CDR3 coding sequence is TGTGCCAGTAGTATAGCGCCCTCCCTGAACACCGGGGAGCTGTTTTTT. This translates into CASSIAPSLNTGELFF.

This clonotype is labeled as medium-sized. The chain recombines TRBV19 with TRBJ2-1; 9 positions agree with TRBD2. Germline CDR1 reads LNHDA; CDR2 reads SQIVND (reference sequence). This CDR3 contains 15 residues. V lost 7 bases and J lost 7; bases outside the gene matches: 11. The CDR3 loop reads CASKASGNLGNEQFF. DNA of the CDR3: TGTGCCAGTAAGGCTAGCGGGAACCTGGGGAATGAGCAGTTCTTC.

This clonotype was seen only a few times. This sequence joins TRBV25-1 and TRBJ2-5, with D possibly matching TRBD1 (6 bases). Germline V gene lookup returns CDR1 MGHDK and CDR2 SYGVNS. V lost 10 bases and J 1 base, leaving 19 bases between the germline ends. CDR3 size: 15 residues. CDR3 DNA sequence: TGTGCCACGGAGAACCCGGGACAACCCCAAGAGACCCAGTACTTC. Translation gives CATENPGQPQETQYF.

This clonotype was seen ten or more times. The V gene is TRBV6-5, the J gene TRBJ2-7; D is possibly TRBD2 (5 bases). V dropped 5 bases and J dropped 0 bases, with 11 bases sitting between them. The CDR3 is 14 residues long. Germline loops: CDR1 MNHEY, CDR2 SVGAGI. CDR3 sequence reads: CASSPSGSSYEQYF. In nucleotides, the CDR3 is TGTGCCAGCAGTCCGAGCGGCAGCTCCTACGAGCAGTACTTC.

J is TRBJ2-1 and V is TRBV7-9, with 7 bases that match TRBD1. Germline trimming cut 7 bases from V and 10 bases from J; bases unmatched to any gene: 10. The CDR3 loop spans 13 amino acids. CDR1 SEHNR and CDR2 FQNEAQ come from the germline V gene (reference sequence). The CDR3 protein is CASNAGTAAEQFF. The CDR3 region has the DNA TGTGCCAGCAACGCCGGGACAGCTGCGGAGCAGTTCTTC.

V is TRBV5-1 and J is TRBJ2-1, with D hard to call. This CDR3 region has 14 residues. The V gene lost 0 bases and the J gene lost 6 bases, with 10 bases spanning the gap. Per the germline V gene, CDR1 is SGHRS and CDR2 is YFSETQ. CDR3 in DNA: TGCGCCAGCAGCTTGGGGAGTACCATCAATGAGCAGTTCTTC. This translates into CASSLGSTINEQFF.

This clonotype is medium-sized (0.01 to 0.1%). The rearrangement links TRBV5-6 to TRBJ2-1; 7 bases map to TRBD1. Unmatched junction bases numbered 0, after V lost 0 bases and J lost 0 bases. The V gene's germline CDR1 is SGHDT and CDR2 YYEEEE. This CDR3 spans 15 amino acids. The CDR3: CASSLGTGSYNEQFF. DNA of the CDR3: TGTGCCAGCAGCTTGGGGACAGGCTCCTACAATGAGCAGTTCTTC.

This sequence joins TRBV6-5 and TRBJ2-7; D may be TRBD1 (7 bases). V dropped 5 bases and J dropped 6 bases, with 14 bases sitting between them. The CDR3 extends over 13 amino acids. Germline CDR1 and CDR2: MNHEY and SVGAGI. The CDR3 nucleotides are TGTGCCAGCAGTCAAAGACAGGGAGGCGAGCAGTACTTC. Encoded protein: CASSQRQGGEQYF.

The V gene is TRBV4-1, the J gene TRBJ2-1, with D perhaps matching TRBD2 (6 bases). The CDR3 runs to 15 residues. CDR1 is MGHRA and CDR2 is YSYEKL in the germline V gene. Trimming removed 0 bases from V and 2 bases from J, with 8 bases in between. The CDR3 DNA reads TGCGCCAGCAGCCAAGAGGCGGGACCCTACAATGAGCAGTTCTTC. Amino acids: CASSQEAGPYNEQFF.

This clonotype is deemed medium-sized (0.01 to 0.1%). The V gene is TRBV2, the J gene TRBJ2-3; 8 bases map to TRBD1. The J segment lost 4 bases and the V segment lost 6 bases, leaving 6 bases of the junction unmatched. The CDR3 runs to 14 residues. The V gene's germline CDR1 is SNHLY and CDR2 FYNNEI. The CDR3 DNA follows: TGTGCCAGCAGCGGACAGGGAGTTTCAGATACGCAGTATTTT. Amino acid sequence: CASSGQGVSDTQYF.

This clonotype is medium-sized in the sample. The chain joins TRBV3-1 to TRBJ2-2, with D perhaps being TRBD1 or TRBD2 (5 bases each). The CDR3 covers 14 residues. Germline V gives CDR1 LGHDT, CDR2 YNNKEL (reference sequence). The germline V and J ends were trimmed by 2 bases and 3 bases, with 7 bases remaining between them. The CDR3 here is CASSQLGDTGELFF. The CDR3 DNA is TGTGCCAGCAGCCAATTGGGGGACACCGGGGAGCTGTTTTTT.